This T cell receptor beta chain was obtained from a study of vaccination effects on CD4 cells after COVID-19. Points from the study as a whole: Clones arising from infection and from vaccination showed marked clonal contraction late after vaccination.

Following an approximately 11-day culture, CD4+ T cells were purified. The person's infection with SARS-CoV-2, confirmed by PCR, took place between March and December 2020. V lost 4 bases and J lost 3, with 12 bases in between. The germline CDR1 and CDR2 sequences are MGHRA and YSYEKL. The CDR3 has 14 residues. TCRdb's table, derived via immunoSEQ multiplex PCR, lists solely in-frame clones and lacks some. The sample comprises around 50,000 clones, roughly three quarters of which are singletons, and approximately 12% rests with the top ten. As concerns this clone: Antigen: not known.

This chain joins TRBV4-1 and TRBJ2-5; possible D gene TRBD1, 5 bases. The sequence was collected from a human donor who had a prior SARS-CoV-2 infection. This specimen was CD4+ T cells from PBMCs cultured without peptide, taken before COVID-19 vaccination. CDR3 sequence: CASSPRFREETQYF. CDR3 sequence (DNA): TGCGCCAGCAGCCCCCGATTCAGGGAAGAGACCCAGTACTTC.